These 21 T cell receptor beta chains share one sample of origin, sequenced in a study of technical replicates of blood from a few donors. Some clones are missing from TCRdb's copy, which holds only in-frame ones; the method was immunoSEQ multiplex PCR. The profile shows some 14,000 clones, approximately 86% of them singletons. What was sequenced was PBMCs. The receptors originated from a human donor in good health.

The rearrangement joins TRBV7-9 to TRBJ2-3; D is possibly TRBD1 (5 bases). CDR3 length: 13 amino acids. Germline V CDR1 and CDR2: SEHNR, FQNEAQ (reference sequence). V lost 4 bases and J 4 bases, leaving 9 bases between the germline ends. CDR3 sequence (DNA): TGTGCCAGCAGCTCAGGGCGCGCAGATACGCAGTATTTT. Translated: CASSSGRADTQYF.

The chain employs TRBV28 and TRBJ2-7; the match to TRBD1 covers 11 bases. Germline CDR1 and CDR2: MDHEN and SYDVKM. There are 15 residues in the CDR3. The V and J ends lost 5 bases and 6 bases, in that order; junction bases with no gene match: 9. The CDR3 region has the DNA TGTGCCAGCAGTCCCCCCGGACAGGGGGCTAGCGAGCAGTACTTC. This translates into CASSPPGQGASEQYF. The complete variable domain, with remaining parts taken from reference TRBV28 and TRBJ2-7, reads DVKVTQSSRYLVKRTGEKVFLECVQDMDHENMFWYRQDPGLGLRLIYFSYDVKMKEKGDIPEGYSVSREKKERFSLILESASTNQTSMYLCASSPPGQGASEQYFGPGTRLTVT.

The CDR3 protein is CASSLERGGYNEQFF. The CDR3 nucleotides read TGTGCCAGCAGCTTGGAGCGGGGGGGCTACAATGAGCAGTTCTTC. V is TRBV5-6 and J is TRBJ2-1; 10 nucleotides align to TRBD2. This CDR3 has 15 residues. Germline V CDR1 and CDR2: SGHDT, YYEEEE. Trimming cost V 0 bases and J 3 bases; bases outside gene matches: 0. The complete variable domain, with remaining parts taken from reference TRBV5-6 and TRBJ2-1, reads DAGVTQSPTHLIKTRGQQVTLRCSPKSGHDTVSWYQQALGQGPQFIFQYYEEEERQRGNFPDRFSGHQFPNYSSELNVNALLLGDSALYLCASSLERGGYNEQFFGPGTRLTVL.

CDR3 sequence: CASSSRRGEGTEAFF. The CDR3 DNA reads TGTGCCAGCAGCTCCCGACGGGGAGAGGGAACTGAAGCTTTCTTT. The gene calls are TRBV7-9 and TRBJ1-1; unclear D gene. The germline CDR1 and CDR2 sequences are SEHNR and FQNEAQ (reference sequence). V was cut by 4 bases and J by 5 bases, with 17 bases left in between. The CDR3 loop spans 15 amino acids.

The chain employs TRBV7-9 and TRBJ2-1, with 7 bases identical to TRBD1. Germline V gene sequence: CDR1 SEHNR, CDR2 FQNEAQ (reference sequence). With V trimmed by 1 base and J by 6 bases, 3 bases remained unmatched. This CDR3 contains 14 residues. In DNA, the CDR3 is TGTGCCAGCAGCTTAGGGGACAGCCGCAATGAGCAGTTCTTC. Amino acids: CASSLGDSRNEQFF.

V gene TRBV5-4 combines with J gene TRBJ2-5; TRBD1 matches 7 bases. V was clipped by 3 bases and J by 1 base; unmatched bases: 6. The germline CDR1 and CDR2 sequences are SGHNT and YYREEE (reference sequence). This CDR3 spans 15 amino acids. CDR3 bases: TGTGCCAGCAGCTCGCCGGACAGGACCCAAGAGACCCAGTACTTC. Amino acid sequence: CASSSPDRTQETQYF.

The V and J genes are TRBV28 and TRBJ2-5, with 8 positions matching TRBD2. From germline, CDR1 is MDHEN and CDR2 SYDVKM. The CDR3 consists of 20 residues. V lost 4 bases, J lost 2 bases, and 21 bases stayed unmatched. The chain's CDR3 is CASSSPGKAGGLLGQETQYF. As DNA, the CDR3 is TGTGCCAGCAGTTCCCCAGGGAAGGCGGGAGGACTCCTCGGGCAAGAGACCCAGTACTTC.

CDR3 region: CAISDLADSYNEQFF. The DNA of the CDR3 is TGTGCCATCAGTGACTTGGCGGACTCCTACAATGAGCAGTTCTTC. The rearrangement joins TRBV10-3 to TRBJ2-1; no clear D gene. The CDR3 has 15 amino acids. The germline V and J ends were trimmed by 3 bases and 0 bases, with 9 bases remaining between them. The germline gives CDR1 ENHRY, CDR2 SYGVKD.

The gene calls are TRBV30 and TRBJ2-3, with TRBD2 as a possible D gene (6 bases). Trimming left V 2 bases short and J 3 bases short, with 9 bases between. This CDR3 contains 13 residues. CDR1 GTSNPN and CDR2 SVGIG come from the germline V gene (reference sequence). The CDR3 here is CAWSYRGTDTQYF. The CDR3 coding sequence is TGTGCCTGGAGTTACCGGGGGACAGATACGCAGTATTTT.

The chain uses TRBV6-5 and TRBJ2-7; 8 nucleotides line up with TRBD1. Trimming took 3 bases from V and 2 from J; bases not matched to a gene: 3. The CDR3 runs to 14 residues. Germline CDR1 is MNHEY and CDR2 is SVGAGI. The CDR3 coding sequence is TGTGCCAGCAGTTATGGCAGGGGGCCCTACGAGCAGTACTTC. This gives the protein CASSYGRGPYEQYF.

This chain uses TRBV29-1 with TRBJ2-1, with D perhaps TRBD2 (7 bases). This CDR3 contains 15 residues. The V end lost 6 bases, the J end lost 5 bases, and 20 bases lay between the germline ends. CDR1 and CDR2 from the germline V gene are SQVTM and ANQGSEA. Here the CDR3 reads CSVGGATWQDNEQFF. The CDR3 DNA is TGCAGCGTGGGGGGGGCCACGTGGCAGGACAATGAGCAGTTCTTC.

The CDR3 protein is CASSYSSITNQPQHF. CDR3 coding DNA: TGTGCCAGCAGTTACTCGAGCATAACCAATCAGCCCCAGCATTTT. This chain connects TRBV6-5 to TRBJ1-5; D gene uncertain. The CDR3 contains 15 residues. The germline gives CDR1 MNHEY, CDR2 SVGAGI. V lost 0 bases to trimming and J lost 3 bases, with 9 bases between them.

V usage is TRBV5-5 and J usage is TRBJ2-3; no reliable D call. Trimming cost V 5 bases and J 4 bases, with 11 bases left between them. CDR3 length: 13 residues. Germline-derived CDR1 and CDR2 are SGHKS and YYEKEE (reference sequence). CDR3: CASSPARPDTQYF. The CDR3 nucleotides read TGTGCCAGCAGTCCGGCCAGGCCAGATACGCAGTATTTT.

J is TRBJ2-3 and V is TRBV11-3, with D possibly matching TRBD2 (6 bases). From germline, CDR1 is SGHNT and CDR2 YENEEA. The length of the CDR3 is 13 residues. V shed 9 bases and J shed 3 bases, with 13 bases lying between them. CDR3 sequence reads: CASRGGFTDTQYF. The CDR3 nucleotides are TGTGCCAGTCGCGGAGGGTTTACAGATACGCAGTATTTT.

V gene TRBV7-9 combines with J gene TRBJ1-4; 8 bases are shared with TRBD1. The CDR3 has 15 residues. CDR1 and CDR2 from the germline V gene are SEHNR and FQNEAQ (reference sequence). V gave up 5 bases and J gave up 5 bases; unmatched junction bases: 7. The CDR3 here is CASSPPQGGNEKLFF. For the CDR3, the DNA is TGTGCCAGCAGCCCCCCACAGGGGGGGAATGAAAAACTGTTTTTT.

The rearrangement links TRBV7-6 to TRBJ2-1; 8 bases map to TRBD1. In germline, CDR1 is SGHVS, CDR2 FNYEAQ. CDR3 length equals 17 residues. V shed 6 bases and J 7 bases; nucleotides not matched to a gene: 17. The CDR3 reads CASSPTGGTGVFNEQFF. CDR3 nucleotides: TGTGCCAGCAGTCCTACTGGCGGGACAGGTGTTTTTAATGAGCAGTTCTTC.

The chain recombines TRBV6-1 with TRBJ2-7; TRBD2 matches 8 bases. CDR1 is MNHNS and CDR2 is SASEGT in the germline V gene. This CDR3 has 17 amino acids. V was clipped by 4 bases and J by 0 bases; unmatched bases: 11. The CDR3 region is CASSVDSLAGFSYEQYF. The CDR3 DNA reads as TGTGCCAGCAGTGTAGATTCGTTAGCGGGATTCTCCTACGAGCAGTACTTC.

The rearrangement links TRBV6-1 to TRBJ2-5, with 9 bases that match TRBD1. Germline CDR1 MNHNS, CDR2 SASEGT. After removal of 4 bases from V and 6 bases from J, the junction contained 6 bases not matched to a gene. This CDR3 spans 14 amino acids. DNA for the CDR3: TGTGCCAGCAGTGCCTCGGGACAGGGCAAGACCCAGTACTTC. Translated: CASSASGQGKTQYF.

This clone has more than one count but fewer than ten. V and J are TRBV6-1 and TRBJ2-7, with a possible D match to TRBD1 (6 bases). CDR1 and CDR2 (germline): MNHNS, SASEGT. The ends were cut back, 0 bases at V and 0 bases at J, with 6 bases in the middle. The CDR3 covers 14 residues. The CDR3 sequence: CASSEAGGSYEQYF. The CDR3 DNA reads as TGTGCCAGCAGTGAAGCAGGGGGCTCCTACGAGCAGTACTTC.

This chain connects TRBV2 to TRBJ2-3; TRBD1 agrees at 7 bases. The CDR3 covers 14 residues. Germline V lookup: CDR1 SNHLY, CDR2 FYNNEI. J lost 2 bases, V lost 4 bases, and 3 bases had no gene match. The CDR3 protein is CASSVRGPTDTQYF. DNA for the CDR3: TGTGCCAGCAGTGTAAGGGGGCCCACAGATACGCAGTATTTT.

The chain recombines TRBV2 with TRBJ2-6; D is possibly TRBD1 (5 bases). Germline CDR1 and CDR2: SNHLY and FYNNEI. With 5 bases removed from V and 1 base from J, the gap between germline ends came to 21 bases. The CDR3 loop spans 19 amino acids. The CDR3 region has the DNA TGTGCCAGCAGTCTGCTAGGGGCAGGTCCAGCTTCTGGGGCCAACGTCCTGACTTTC. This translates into CASSLLGAGPASGANVLTF.